These 15 T cell receptor beta chains originate from one sample sequenced in a study of shared T cell receptors in the human thymus. Sequenced by immunoSEQ multiplex PCR; TCRdb stores in-frame clones only, minus some. The sample comprises about 660,000 clones, 88% of which are singletons, and roughly 0.0097% rests with the top ten. The same specimen was also included in a second study, on human thymus T cells.

Specimen: thymocytes. Source of these receptors: a boy in the first two years of life with a congenital heart defect.

The V call is TRBV15, the J call TRBJ1-3; the match to TRBD1 covers 11 bases. This CDR3 is built from 19 residues. The V and J ends lost 0 bases and 1 base, in that order; junction bases with no gene match: 8. Germline V lookup: CDR1 LNHNV, CDR2 YYDKDF (reference sequence). CDR3 residues: CATSRDRRTGGLSGNTIYF. The CDR3 region has the DNA TGTGCCACCAGCAGAGATAGGCGGACAGGGGGCTTATCTGGAAACACCATATATTTT.

The J gene is TRBJ2-7, the V gene TRBV27; TRBD2 aligns across 7 bases. V lost 2 bases, J lost 2 bases, and 12 bases stayed unmatched. The CDR3 is made up of 17 amino acids. Germline V gene data show CDR1 as MNHEY and CDR2 as SMNVEV (reference sequence). The CDR3 DNA sequence: TGTGCCAGCAGTTTAACCACATTAGGGGAGGGAGCCTACGAGCAGTACTTC. Translated, it gives CASSLTTLGEGAYEQYF.

The CDR3 loop is CASSRVPRGEGNNTIYF. For the CDR3, the DNA is TGTGCCAGCAGTCGAGTCCCCCGGGGTGAAGGGAACAACACCATATATTTT. The chain couples TRBV27 to TRBJ1-3; D is uncertain. The V end was cut by 5 bases, the J end by 7 bases, with 24 bases between. The CDR3 runs 17 residues. Germline lookup yields CDR1 MNHEY and CDR2 SMNVEV (reference sequence).

The CDR3 bases are TGTGCCAGCAAGGGACAGGGCGTGCGCGAGCAGTACTTC. It encodes CASKGQGVREQYF. The J gene is TRBJ2-7, the V gene TRBV2, with 9 nucleotides matching TRBD1. The CDR3 consists of 13 residues. The V segment lost 7 bases and the J segment 6 bases; nucleotides outside the gene matches: 7. Germline lookup yields CDR1 SNHLY and CDR2 FYNNEI.

J is TRBJ2-1 and V is TRBV10-3; 8 bases match TRBD1. There are 16 residues in the CDR3. Germline CDR1 reads ENHRY; CDR2 reads SYGVKD. The V and J ends lost 2 bases and 8 bases, in that order; junction bases with no gene match: 11. The CDR3, as DNA: TGTGCCATCAGTGAGCGCCCGGCAGGGGGCGGGGATGAGCAGTTCTTC. This encodes CAISERPAGGGDEQFF.

The chain couples TRBV5-6 to TRBJ2-7; 13 bases are shared with TRBD2. The V segment lost 5 bases and the J segment 5 bases; nucleotides outside the gene matches: 7. Looked up from germline, CDR1 is SGHDT and CDR2 is YYEEEE. This CDR3 has 15 amino acids. CDR3 in amino acids: CASSGTSGAPNEQYF. In nucleotides, the CDR3 is TGTGCCAGCAGTGGGACTAGCGGGGCCCCGAACGAGCAGTACTTC. The variable domain in full, with the rest retrieved from reference TRBV5-6 and TRBJ2-7, is DAGVTQSPTHLIKTRGQQVTLRCSPKSGHDTVSWYQQALGQGPQFIFQYYEEEERQRGNFPDRFSGHQFPNYSSELNVNALLLGDSALYLCASSGTSGAPNEQYFGPGTRLTVT.

This chain joins TRBV4-1 and TRBJ2-1; 8 nucleotides line up with TRBD1. The CDR3 extends over 15 amino acids. Trimming cost V 4 bases and J 4 bases; bases outside gene matches: 6. Germline V CDR1 and CDR2: MGHRA, YSYEKL. DNA of the CDR3: TGCGCCAGCAGCCGCCGGGACAGGCTGTACAATGAGCAGTTCTTC. This translates into CASSRRDRLYNEQFF.

This chain joins TRBV4-1 and TRBJ2-2; tentative D call: TRBD1 (5 bases). This CDR3 region has 17 residues. Between the trimmed V and J ends, which lost 1 base and 1 base, there was a span of 13 bases. From germline, CDR1 is MGHRA and CDR2 YSYEKL. CDR3 protein: CASSQVGARRNTGELFF. The CDR3 nucleotides are TGCGCCAGCAGCCAAGTAGGGGCCAGGAGGAACACCGGGGAGCTGTTTTTT.

The chain carries TRBV25-1 and TRBJ2-3; TRBD2 agrees at 8 bases. With V trimmed by 6 bases and J by 2 bases, 10 bases remained unmatched. This CDR3 has 16 residues. Looked up from germline, CDR1 is MGHDK and CDR2 is SYGVNS. CDR3 in DNA: TGTGCCAGCAGCACAGGACTAGCCCGGAACACAGATACGCAGTATTTT. Its translation: CASSTGLARNTDTQYF. The full variable domain, in which reference TRBV25-1 and TRBJ2-3 provide the parts outside the CDR3, is EADIYQTPRYLVIGTGKKITLECSQTMGHDKMYWYQQDPGMELHLIHYSYGVNSTEKGDLSSESTVSRIRTEHFPLTLESARPSHTSQYLCASSTGLARNTDTQYFGPGTRLTVL.

This chain connects TRBV5-5 to TRBJ2-5; TRBD2 matches 7 bases. The CDR3 loop spans 16 amino acids. Germline CDR1 reads SGHKS; CDR2 reads YYEKEE (reference sequence). After removal of 1 base from V and 4 bases from J, the junction contained 10 bases not matched to a gene. CDR3 in amino acids: CASSLSRPGGRETQYF. DNA of the CDR3: TGTGCCAGCAGCTTGTCCCGGCCGGGAGGACGAGAGACCCAGTACTTC.

The CDR3 DNA reads as TGCGCCAGCAGCCTACTACCAAATGGGACTAGCGGAGGGGGATGGATCTACGAGCAGTACTTC. This translates into CASSLLPNGTSGGGWIYEQYF. This chain connects TRBV4-1 to TRBJ2-7, with TRBD2 identical over 11 bases. Germline loops: CDR1 MGHRA, CDR2 YSYEKL. Trimming removed 4 bases from V and 3 bases from J; junction bases left unmatched: 23. This CDR3 region has 21 residues.

The chain combines TRBV19 with TRBJ1-1, with D perhaps TRBD1 (5 bases). With 7 bases removed from V and 3 bases from J, the gap between germline ends came to 18 bases. CDR1 is LNHDA, CDR2 SQIVND, per germline (reference sequence). This CDR3 contains 15 residues. The CDR3 coding sequence is TGTGCCAGTATGGCAGGGCCCTTTTCCTACACTGAAGCTTTCTTT. This translates into CASMAGPFSYTEAFF.

The chain has TRBV11-2 and TRBJ2-7; D perhaps matches TRBD2 (6 bases). The CDR3 runs to 14 residues. V was cut by 5 bases and J by 6 bases, with 17 bases left in between. Germline lookup yields CDR1 SGHAT and CDR2 FQNNGV. CDR3 nucleotides: TGTGCCAGCAGCCCCCAACGGGACTTCGCCGAGCAGTACTTC. Amino acid sequence: CASSPQRDFAEQYF.

The chain uses TRBV28 and TRBJ2-3; 16 bases line up with TRBD2. The CDR3 has 16 residues. Germline CDR1 reads MDHEN; CDR2 reads SYDVKM. V lost 6 bases, J lost 1 base, and 1 base stayed unmatched. The CDR3, as DNA: TGTGCCAGCAGAGGGACTAGCGGGAGGGGCACAGATACGCAGTATTTT. Translating it yields CASRGTSGRGTDTQYF. Full variable domain (rest looked up from reference TRBV28 and TRBJ2-3): DVKVTQSSRYLVKRTGEKVFLECVQDMDHENMFWYRQDPGLGLRLIYFSYDVKMKEKGDIPEGYSVSREKKERFSLILESASTNQTSMYLCASRGTSGRGTDTQYFGPGTRLTVL.

The gene calls are TRBV7-6 and TRBJ2-1; 7 positions agree with TRBD2. After removal of 0 bases from V and 6 bases from J, the junction contained 11 bases not matched to a gene. This CDR3 contains 17 residues. Germline-derived CDR1 and CDR2 are SGHVS and FNYEAQ. CDR3 sequence (DNA): TGTGCCAGCAGCTTAGCCGGGGAGGGACTACTTCTCAATGAGCAGTTCTTC. This encodes CASSLAGEGLLLNEQFF. The variable domain in full, with the rest retrieved from reference TRBV7-6 and TRBJ2-1, is GAGVSQSPRYKVTKRGQDVALRCDPISGHVSLYWYRQALGQGPEFLTYFNYEAQQDKSGLPNDRFSAERPEGSISTLTIQRTEQRDSAMYRCASSLAGEGLLLNEQFFGPGTRLTVL.